These T cell receptor beta chains were read from a single sample in a study of cytomegalovirus exposure and HLA in healthy donors. This table comes from immunoSEQ multiplex PCR, and its TCRdb copy is limited to in-frame clones, with some not included. The sample has roughly 190,000 clones, 82% seen once. Sequenced: PBMCs. These receptor sequences come from a woman between 18 and 30 years old in good health and CMV-seronegative. Both conserved end residues are trimmed from each CDR3. A D gene is named only where the DNA matches it firmly.

j_call v_call d_call cdr3_aa
TRBJ2-1 TRBV9 TRBD2 ASSGPISGIPSYNEQF
TRBJ1-2 TRBV7-9 . ASSLVVAADYGYT
TRBJ1-1 TRBV2 . ASIGEQADTEAF
TRBJ2-3 TRBV7-2 TRBD2 ASSLWGGGTDTQY
TRBJ2-2 TRBV7-9 TRBD1 SSSAQGAKQSGELF
TRBJ2-6 TRBV27 . ASSLWPIRDNGPRGSGANVLT
TRBJ1-2 TRBV27 TRBD1 ASSLGQGGGYGYT
TRBJ1-2 TRBV4-3 TRBD1 ASSPDFDRVGGYT
TRBJ1-4 TRBV7-9 . ASSSQQLATNEKLF
TRBJ1-2 TRBV28 . ASSSTGVNYGYT
TRBJ2-1 TRBV7-6 TRBD2 ASSLVGSGRAGDEQF
TRBJ2-3 TRBV5-1 . ASTRAGTNTDTQY
TRBJ1-2 TRBV5-1 . ASSLDRYYGYT
TRBJ2-5 TRBV6-5 TRBD1 ASSDNRGRETQY
TRBJ2-3 TRBV2 TRBD2 ASRVAGPTDTQY
TRBJ2-5 TRBV5-1 TRBD2 ASSLWGGEETQY
TRBJ2-2 TRBV2 . ASSEAYSSSGTGELF
TRBJ2-7 TRBV7-2 TRBD2 ASSLGRGGREQY
TRBJ2-1 TRBV10-1 TRBD1 ASSPRDRAFNEQF
TRBJ2-3 TRBV19 TRBD2 ASSILRSGAYTDTQY
TRBJ2-1 TRBV7-9 . ASSRERRVYNEQF
TRBJ1-2 TRBV7-9 . SSSHYPENYGYT
TRBJ1-2 TRBV7-9 . ASRREGPTVGYT
TRBJ2-3 TRBV11-2 TRBD2 ASGAGGPTDTQY
TRBJ1-5 TRBV7-2 . ASSWSIDSNQPQH
TRBJ2-1 TRBV27 TRBD2 ASSFGLAGADEQF
TRBJ1-5 TRBV13 . ASSLMGPSSNQPQH
TRBJ1-1 TRBV5-1 . ASSIPQGDEAF
TRBJ2-1 TRBV6-4 TRBD2 ASSALSSGEQF
TRBJ1-2 TRBV18 . ASSPPGDRSRGYT
TRBJ2-5 TRBV7-9 . SSSLEGAVKETQY
TRBJ2-5 TRBV28 . ASSAAQRPTQY
TRBJ2-5 TRBV5-1 . ASSPPGGYQETQY
TRBJ2-3 TRBV7-2 TRBD1 ASTRGRGRGGDTQY
TRBJ2-7 TRBV5-1 . ASSLSGYVYEQY
TRBJ1-3 TRBV5-1 TRBD1 ASSPTDRGLGTTGNTIY
TRBJ1-4 TRBV9 TRBD1 ASSPNPDRGGEKLF
TRBJ1-2 TRBV4-1 . ASSLLRTVSFIYGYT
TRBJ1-2 TRBV11-3 TRBD1 ASSLGGGGNYGYT
TRBJ1-1 TRBV7-9 TRBD1 ASSLGQGMNTEAF
. TRBV7-9 . ASSTGPSYEQY
TRBJ2-1 TRBV4-2 TRBD2 ASSPAGVNEQF
TRBJ1-5 TRBV11-3 TRBD1 ASSFGTELNQPQH
TRBJ2-5 TRBV27 TRBD2 ASGGLAGSMETQY
TRBJ2-4 TRBV28 TRBD2 ASSGTGLAGGWRDIQY
TRBJ2-1 TRBV15 . ATSRVGRPIDYTDYNEQF
TRBJ2-1 TRBV28 . ASSATGNNEQF
TRBJ1-1 TRBV14 . ASSQFGSEHTEAF
TRBJ1-2 TRBV2 . ASSEGAFNYGYT
TRBJ2-2 TRBV10-1 . ASRGGYTGELF
TRBJ1-5 TRBV18 TRBD1 ASSPRDRGNQPQH
TRBJ2-1 TRBV4-3 TRBD2 ASSRVYSGTSGRGGGNEQF
TRBJ2-1 TRBV10-1 TRBD2 ASRGTRADEQF
TRBJ2-5 TRBV7-8 . ASSFTSFSVQETQY
TRBJ1-1 TRBV30 TRBD1 AWSSGTGNTEAF